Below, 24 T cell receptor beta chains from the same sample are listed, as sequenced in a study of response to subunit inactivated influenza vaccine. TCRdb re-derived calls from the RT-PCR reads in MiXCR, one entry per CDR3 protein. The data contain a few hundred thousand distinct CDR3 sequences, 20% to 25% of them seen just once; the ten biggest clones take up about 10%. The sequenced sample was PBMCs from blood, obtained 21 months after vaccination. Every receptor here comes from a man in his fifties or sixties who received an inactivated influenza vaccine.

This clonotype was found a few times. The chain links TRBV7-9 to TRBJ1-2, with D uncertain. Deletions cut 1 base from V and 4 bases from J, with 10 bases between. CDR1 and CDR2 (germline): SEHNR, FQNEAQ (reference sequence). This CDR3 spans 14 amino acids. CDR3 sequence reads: CASSLGRGSYGYTF. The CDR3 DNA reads TGTGCCAGCAGCTTAGGTCGAGGGAGCTATGGCTACACCTTC.

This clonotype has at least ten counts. CDR3 bases: TGTGCCAGCAGACGACAGAGCTCTTCCTACAATGAGCAGTTCTTC. Protein sequence: CASRRQSSSYNEQFF. This sequence joins TRBV7-2 and TRBJ2-1, with D possibly being TRBD1 (5 bases). From germline, CDR1 is SGHTA and CDR2 FQGNSA. V was pared by 6 bases and J by 1 base, with 13 bases between. The CDR3 is made up of 15 amino acids.

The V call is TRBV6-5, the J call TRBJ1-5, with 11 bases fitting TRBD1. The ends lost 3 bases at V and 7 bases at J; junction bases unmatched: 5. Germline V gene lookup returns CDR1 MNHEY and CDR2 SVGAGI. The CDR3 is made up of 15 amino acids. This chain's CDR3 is CASSYGQGAEQPQHF. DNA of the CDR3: TGTGCCAGCAGTTATGGACAGGGGGCTGAACAGCCCCAGCATTTT.

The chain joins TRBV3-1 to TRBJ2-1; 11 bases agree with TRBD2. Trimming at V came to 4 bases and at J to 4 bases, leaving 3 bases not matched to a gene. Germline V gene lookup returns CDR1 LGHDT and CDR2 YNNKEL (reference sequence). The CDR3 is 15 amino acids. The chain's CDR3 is CASSRASGGYNEQFF. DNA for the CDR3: TGTGCCAGCAGCCGCGCTAGCGGGGGGTACAATGAGCAGTTCTTC.

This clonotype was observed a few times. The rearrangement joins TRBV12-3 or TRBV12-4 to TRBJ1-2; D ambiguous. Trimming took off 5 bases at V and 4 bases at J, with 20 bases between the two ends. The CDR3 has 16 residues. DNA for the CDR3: TGTGCCAGCAGTCAAACCCTTTTGAAGGGAGGCTATGGCTACACCTTC. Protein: CASSQTLLKGGYGYTF.

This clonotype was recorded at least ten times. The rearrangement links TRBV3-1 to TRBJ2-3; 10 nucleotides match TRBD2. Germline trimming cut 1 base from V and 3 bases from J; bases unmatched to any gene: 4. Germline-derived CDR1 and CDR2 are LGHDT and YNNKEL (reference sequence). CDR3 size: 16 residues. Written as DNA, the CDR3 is TGTGCCAGCAGCCAAGCGCTAGCGGGAGTTACAGATACGCAGTATTTT. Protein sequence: CASSQALAGVTDTQYF.

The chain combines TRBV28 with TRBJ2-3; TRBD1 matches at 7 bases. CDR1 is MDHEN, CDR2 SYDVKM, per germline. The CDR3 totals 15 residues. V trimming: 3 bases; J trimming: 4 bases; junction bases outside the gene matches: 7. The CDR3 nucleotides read TGTGCCAGCAGTTTGTCAGGGGGATTCCCAGATACGCAGTATTTT. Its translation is CASSLSGGFPDTQYF.

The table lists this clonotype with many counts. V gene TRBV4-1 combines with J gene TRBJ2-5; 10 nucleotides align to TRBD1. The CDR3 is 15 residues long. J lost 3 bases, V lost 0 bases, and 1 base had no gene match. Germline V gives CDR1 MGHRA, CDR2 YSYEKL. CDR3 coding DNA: TGCGCCAGCAGCCAAGATGGACAGGGGGAAGAGACCCAGTACTTC. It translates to CASSQDGQGEETQYF.

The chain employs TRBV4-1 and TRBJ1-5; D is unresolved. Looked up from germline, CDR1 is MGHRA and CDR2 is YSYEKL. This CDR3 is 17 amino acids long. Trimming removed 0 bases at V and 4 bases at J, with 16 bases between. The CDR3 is CASSQDRARGLNQPQHF. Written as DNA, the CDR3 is TGCGCCAGCAGCCAAGACCGGGCCAGAGGTCTTAATCAGCCCCAGCATTTT.

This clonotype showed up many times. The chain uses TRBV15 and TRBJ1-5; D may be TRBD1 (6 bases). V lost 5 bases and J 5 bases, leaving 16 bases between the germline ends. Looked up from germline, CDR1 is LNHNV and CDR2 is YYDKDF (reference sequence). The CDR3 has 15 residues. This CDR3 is CATSRPPRGDQPQHF. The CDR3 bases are TGTGCCACCAGCCGTCCCCCCAGGGGCGATCAGCCCCAGCATTTT.

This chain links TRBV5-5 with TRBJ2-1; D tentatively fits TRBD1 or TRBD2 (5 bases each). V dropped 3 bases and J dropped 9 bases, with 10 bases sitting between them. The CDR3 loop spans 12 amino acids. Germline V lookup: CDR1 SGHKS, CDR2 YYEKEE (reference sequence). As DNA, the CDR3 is TGTGCCAGCAGCTCCCCTGGGGGTGAGCAGTTCTTC. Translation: CASSSPGGEQFF.

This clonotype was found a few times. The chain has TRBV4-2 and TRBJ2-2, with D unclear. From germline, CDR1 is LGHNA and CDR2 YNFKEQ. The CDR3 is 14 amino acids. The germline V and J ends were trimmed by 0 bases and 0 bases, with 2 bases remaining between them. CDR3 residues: CASSQDANTGELFF. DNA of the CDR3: TGTGCCAGCAGCCAAGACGCGAACACCGGGGAGCTGTTTTTT.

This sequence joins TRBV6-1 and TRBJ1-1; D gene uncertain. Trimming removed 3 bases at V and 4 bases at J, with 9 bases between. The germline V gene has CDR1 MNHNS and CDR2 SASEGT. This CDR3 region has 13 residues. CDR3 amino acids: CASSEVQSTEAFF. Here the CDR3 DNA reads TGTGCCAGCAGTGAGGTACAAAGCACTGAAGCTTTCTTT.

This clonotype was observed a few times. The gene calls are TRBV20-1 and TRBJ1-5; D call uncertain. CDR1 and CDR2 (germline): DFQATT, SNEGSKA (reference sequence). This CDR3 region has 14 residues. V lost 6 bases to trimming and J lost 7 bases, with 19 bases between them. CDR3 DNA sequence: TGCAGTGCCGGTGAGACACCAGGCTCACAGCCCCAGCATTTT. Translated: CSAGETPGSQPQHF.

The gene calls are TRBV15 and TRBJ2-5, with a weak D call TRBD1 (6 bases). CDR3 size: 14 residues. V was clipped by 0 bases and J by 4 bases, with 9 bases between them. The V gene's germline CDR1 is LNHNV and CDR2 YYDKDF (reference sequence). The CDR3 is CATSRDWGPETQYF. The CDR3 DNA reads TGTGCCACCAGCAGAGATTGGGGGCCAGAGACCCAGTACTTC.

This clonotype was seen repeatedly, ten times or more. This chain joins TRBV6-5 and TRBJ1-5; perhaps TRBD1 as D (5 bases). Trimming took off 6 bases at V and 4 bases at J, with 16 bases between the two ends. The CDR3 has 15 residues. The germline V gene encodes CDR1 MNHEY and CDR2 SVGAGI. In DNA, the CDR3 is TGTGCCAGCAGCTCCGACCGGGGGTCAAATCAGCCCCAGCATTTT. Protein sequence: CASSSDRGSNQPQHF.

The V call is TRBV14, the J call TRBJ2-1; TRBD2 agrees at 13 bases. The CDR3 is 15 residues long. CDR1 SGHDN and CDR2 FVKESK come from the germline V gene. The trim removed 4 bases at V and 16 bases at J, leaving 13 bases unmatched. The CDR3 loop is CASSLGLAGRNPSFF. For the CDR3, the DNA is TGTGCCAGCAGCCTGGGACTAGCGGGACGAAACCCTTCTTTCTTC.

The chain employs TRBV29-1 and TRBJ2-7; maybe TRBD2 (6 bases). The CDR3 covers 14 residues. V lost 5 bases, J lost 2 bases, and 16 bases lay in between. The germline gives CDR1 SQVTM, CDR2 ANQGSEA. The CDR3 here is CSVTNRGTPYEQYF. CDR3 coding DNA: TGCAGCGTTACCAATCGCGGGACCCCCTACGAGCAGTACTTC.

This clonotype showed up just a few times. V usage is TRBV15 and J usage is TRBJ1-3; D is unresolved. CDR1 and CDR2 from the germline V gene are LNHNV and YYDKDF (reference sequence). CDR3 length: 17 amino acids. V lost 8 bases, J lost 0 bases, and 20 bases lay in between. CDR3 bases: TGTGCCACCGCCCTTGATACCCGGCGAAGCTCTGGAAACACCATATATTTT. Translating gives CATALDTRRSSGNTIYF.

In DNA, the CDR3 is TGTGCCAGCAGCCAGGCAGGGGGCGCGCCTGAAGCTTTCTTT. Translation gives CASSQAGGAPEAFF. V usage is TRBV3-1 and J usage is TRBJ1-1; 8 positions match TRBD1. There are 14 residues in the CDR3. The trim removed 3 bases at V and 6 bases at J, leaving 6 bases unmatched. From germline, CDR1 is LGHDT and CDR2 YNNKEL (reference sequence).

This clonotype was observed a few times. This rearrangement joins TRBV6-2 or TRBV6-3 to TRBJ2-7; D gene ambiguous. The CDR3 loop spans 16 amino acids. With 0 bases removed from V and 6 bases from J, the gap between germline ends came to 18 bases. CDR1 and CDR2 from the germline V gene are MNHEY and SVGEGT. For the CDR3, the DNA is TGTGCCAGCAGTTACTCGATGTCACCTAACCCTTCCGAGCAGTACTTC. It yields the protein CASSYSMSPNPSEQYF.

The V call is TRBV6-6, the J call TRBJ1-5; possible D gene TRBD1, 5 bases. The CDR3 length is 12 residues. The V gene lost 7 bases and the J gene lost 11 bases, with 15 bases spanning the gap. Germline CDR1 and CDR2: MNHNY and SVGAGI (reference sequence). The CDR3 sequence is CASTIGGLAQHF. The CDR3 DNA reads TGTGCCAGCACCATCGGGGGTTTGGCCCAGCATTTT.

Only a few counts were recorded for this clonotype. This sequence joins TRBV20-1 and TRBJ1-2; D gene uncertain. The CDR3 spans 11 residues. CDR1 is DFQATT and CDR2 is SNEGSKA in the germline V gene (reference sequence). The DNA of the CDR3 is TGCTCCCCGGCCTCGGGGAATGGCTACACCTTC. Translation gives CSPASGNGYTF.

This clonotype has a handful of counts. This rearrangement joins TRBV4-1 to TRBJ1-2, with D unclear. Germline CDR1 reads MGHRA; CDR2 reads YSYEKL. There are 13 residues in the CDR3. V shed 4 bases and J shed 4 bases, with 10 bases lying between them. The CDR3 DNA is TGCGCCAGCAGCCCCCGGGGAGGCTATGGCTACACCTTC. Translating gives CASSPRGGYGYTF.